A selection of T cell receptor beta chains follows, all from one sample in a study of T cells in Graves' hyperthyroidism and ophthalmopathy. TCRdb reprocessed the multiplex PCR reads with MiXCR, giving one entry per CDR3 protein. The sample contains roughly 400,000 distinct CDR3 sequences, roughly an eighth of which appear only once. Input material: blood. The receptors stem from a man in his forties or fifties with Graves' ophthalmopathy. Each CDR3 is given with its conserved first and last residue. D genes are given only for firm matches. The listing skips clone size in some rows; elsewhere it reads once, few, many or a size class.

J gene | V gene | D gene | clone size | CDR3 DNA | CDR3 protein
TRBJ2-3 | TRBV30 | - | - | TGTGCCTGGAGTGACTACAGGAGGGGTGACACAGATACGCAGTATTTT | CAWSDYRRGDTDTQYF
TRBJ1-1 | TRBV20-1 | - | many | TGCAGTGCGGGACGGGGACCGAGCACTGAAGCTTTCTTT | CSAGRGPSTEAFF
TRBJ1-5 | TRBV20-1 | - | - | TGCAGTGCTAATTCCGGGACAAATCAGCCCCAGCATTTT | CSANSGTNQPQHF
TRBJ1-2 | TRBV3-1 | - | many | TGTGCCAGCAGCCAAGAGCTATTAGGCAGTCTCTTGAGTGGCTACACCTTC | CASSQELLGSLLSGYTF
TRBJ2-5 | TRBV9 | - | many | TGTGCCAGCAGCGTGAGGGAGCGGGAGACCCAGTACTTC | CASSVRERETQYF
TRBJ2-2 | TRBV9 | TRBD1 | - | TGTGCCAGCAGCGCTGAGGACAGGGCCAACACCGGGGAGCTGTTTTTT | CASSAEDRANTGELFF
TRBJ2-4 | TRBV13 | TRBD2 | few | TGTGCCAGCAGTACTAGCGGGAGACGGACCAAAAACATTCAGTACTTC | CASSTSGRRTKNIQYF
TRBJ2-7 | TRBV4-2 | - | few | TGTGCCAGCAGCCCTCTGTTCGCGTCCTCGGGATACGAGCAGTACTTC | CASSPLFASSGYEQYF
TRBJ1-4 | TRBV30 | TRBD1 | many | TGTGCCTGGGGAAACGCCGGGACAGGGGTCGGTGAAAAACTGTTTTTT | CAWGNAGTGVGEKLFF
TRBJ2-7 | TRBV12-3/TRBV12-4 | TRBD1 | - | TGTGCCAGCAGTCGCGGGACAGGGGGCGACGAGCAGTACTTC | CASSRGTGGDEQYF
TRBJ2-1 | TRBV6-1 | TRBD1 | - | TGTGCCAGCAGACAGGGACAGGGGCCGAGTGGTGAGCAGTTCTTC | CASRQGQGPSGEQFF
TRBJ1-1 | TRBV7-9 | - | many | TGTGCCAGCAGCCCCCCTCGCCAGGCGGACACTGAAGCTTTCTTT | CASSPPRQADTEAFF
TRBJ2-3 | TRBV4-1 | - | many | TGCGCCAGCAGCCTCCAGAATCCGGCAGGGGAACGCACAGATACGCAGTATTTT | CASSLQNPAGERTDTQYF
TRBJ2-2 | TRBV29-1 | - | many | TGCAGCGTTTCCGGGACCACGAACACCGGGGAGCTGTTTTTT | CSVSGTTNTGELFF
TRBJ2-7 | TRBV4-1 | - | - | TGCGCCAGCAGCCAGGAGACGGGGTTTTCTGGTTTTGTGCAGTACTTC | CASSQETGFSGFVQYF
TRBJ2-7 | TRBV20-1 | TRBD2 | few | TGCAGTGCTAGAGATATAAGGACTAGCGGGAGTACCGTGCAGTACTTC | CSARDIRTSGSTVQYF
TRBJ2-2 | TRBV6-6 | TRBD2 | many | TGTGCCAGCAGTTACCCGGGACTAGCGGCAAACACCGGGGAGCTGTTTTTT | CASSYPGLAANTGELFF
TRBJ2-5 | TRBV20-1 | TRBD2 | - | TGCAGTGCTAGGAGCGGGACTAAAGAGACCCAGTACTTC | CSARSGTKETQYF
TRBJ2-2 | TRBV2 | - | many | TGTGCCAGCAGTGATAGGAGGGGCGGGACGAACACCGGGGAGCTGTTTTTT | CASSDRRGGTNTGELFF
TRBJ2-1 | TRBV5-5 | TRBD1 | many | TGTGCCAGCAGCTCAACAGGGGGACGATTAATTGGGGGCAATGAGCAGTTCTTC | CASSSTGGRLIGGNEQFF
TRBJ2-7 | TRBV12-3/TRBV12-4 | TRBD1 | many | TGTGCCAGCAGCCCTCTCCGGGACAGGGGGTACTTC | CASSPLRDRGYF
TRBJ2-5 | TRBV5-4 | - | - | TGTGCCAGCAGCAAAGGAAGCACTGAAGAGACCCAGTACTTC | CASSKGSTEETQYF
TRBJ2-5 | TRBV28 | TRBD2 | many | TGTGCCAGCAGTCCTCGGGCGGGAGTTGAGACCCAGTACTTC | CASSPRAGVETQYF
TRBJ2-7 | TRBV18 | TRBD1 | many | TGTGCCAGCTCACGGACAGGGGTCTCCTACGAGCAGTACTTC | CASSRTGVSYEQYF
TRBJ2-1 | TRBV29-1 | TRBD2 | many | TGCAGCACCCCAGGCGCTGTAGCGGGGGGTGAGCAGTTCTTC | CSTPGAVAGGEQFF
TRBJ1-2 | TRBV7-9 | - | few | TGTGCCAGCAGCTCGGAACGGGGCTACACCTTC | CASSSERGYTF
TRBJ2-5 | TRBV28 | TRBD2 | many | TGTGCCAGCAGTGGCGGGGGGGGGCGAGAGACCCAGTACTTC | CASSGGGGRETQYF
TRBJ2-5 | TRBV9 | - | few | TGTGCCAGCAGCGTTGACAGGTTTCGGGAGACCCAGTACTTC | CASSVDRFRETQYF
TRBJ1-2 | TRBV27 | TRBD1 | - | TGTGCCAGCAGCGCAAGACAGGGGGCGCATGGCTACACCTTC | CASSARQGAHGYTF
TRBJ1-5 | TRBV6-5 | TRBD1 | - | TGTGCCAGCAGTTATAGTGGGAGGGGGCGCGATCAGCCCCAGCATTTT | CASSYSGRGRDQPQHF
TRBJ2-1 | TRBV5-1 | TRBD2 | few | TGCGCCAGCAGCTTGGTGACTAGCGGGCAGAGGAATGAGCAGTTCTTC | CASSLVTSGQRNEQFF
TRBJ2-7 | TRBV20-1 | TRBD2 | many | TGCAGTGCTAGAGATCGTGCTAGCGGAAGCTACGAGCAGTACTTC | CSARDRASGSYEQYF
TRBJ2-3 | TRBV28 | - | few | TGTGCCAGCAGTCCACCTGGAGCCACCGGAGATACGCAGTATTTT | CASSPPGATGDTQYF
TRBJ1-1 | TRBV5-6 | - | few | TGTGCCAGCAGCTTGTCGCTCAGGAGAGCGAACACTGAAGCTTTCTTT | CASSLSLRRANTEAFF
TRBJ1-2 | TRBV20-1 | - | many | TGCAGTGCTAGCACAGGCTATGGCTACACCTTC | CSASTGYGYTF
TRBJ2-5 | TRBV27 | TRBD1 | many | TGTGCCAGCAGTTGGGACAGGGAGCAAGAGACCCAGTACTTC | CASSWDREQETQYF
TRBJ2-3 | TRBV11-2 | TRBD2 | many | TGTGCCAGCAGTTCCGGGGGGTACTCCACAGATACGCAGTATTTT | CASSSGGYSTDTQYF
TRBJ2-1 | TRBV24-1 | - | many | TGTGCCACCAGTGATAGGGGGGAGGTGTTCAATGAGCAGTTCTTC | CATSDRGEVFNEQFF
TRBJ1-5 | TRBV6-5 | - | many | TGTGCCAGCAGTTACTCGAACAAAAATCAGCCCCAGCATTTT | CASSYSNKNQPQHF
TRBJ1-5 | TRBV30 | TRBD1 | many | TGTGCCTGGAGTATTCCGGGTAGACAGGGAGATCAGCCCCAGCATTTT | CAWSIPGRQGDQPQHF
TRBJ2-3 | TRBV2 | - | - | TGTGCCAGCAGCCGAGAGGCACAAAGCACAGATACGCAGTATTTT | CASSREAQSTDTQYF
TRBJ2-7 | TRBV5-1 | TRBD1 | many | TGCGCCAGCAGCTTGGCGAACAGGGGGTTGACGTCCTACGAGCAGTACTTC | CASSLANRGLTSYEQYF
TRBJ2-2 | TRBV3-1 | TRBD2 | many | TGTGCCAGCAGCCAACCGCGAGTTAGCGGGACCGGGGAGCTGTTTTTT | CASSQPRVSGTGELFF
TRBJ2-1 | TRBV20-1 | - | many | TGCAGTGCTGGACTGGACTTTTTCCCCAATGAGCAGTTCTTC | CSAGLDFFPNEQFF
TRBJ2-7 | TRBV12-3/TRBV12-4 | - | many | TGTGCCAGCACTTCCAGTGGGGGGCCGTACGAGCAGTACTTC | CASTSSGGPYEQYF
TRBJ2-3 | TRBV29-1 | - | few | TGCAGCGTCGAGGGAAGCGGTAGCACAGATACGCAGTATTTT | CSVEGSGSTDTQYF
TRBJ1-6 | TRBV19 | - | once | TGTGCCAGTAGTAGCCTTCGGGACGTTCGGGATTCACCCCTCCACTTT | CASSSLRDVRDSPLHF
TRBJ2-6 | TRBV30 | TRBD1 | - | TGTGCCTGGAGTGACAAACCGGGACAGGGGAAAATCAGCTCTGGGGCCAACGTCCTGACTTTC | CAWSDKPGQGKISSGANVLTF
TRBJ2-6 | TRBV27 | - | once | TGTGCCAGCAGTCGCCAGGGAACTGGGGCCAACGTCCTGACTTTC | CASSRQGTGANVLTF
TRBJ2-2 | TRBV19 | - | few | TGTGCCAGTAGTAAAGGCGGCGGGTCCAACACCGGGGAGCTGTTTTTT | CASSKGGGSNTGELFF
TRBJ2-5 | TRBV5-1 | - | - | TGCGCCAGCAGCTTGGTCGGGAGAAGAGAGACCCAGTACTTC | CASSLVGRRETQYF
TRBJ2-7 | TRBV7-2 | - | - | TGTGCCAGGAGCAGTACGGGACAAGCCTACGAGCAGTACTTC | CARSSTGQAYEQYF
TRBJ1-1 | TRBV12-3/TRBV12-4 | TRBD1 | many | TGTGCCAGCAGTCTAACGGGACAGGTCATGAACACTGAAGCTTTCTTT | CASSLTGQVMNTEAFF
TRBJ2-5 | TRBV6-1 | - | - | TGTGCCAGCAGTTATGGGTTGGGTCTGTACTTC | CASSYGLGLYF
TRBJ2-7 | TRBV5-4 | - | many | TGTGCCAGCAGCTTGGTAGGAAGGGTGGACGAGCAGTACTTC | CASSLVGRVDEQYF